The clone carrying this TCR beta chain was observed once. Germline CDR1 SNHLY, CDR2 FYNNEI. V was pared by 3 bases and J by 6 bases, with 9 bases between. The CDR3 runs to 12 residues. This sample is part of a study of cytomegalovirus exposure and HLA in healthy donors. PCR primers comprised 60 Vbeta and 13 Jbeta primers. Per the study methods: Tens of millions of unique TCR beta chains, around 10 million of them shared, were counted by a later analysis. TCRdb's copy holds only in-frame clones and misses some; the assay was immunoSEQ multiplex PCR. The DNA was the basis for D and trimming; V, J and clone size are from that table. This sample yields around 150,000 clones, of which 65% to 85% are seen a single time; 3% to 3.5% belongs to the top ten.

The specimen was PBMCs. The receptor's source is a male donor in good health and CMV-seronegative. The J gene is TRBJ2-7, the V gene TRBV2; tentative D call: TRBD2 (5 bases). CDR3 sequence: CASSEASSEQYF. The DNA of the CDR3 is TGTGCCAGCAGTGAGGCTAGCTCCGAGCAGTACTTC.